This TCR beta chain was obtained from a study of blood T cell repertoires in COVID-19. Study-wide background: Samples taken during acute and convalescent COVID-19 were collected in the United States, Italy and Spain.

TCRdb keeps only in-frame clones here, not all; method: immunoSEQ multiplex PCR. Found here are over 80,000 clones, approximately 85% of them singletons; the top ten hold about a sixth. The CDR3 spans 15 residues. The V gene end was trimmed by 7 bases and the J gene end by 4 bases; junction bases not matched to a gene: 10. CDR1 ENHRY and CDR2 SYGVKD come from the germline V gene. This receptor was obtained from a woman at least 80 years old with active or convalescent COVID-19. The sequencing input was peripheral blood. This chain connects TRBV10-3 to TRBJ2-3; 8 bases fit TRBD2. CDR3 nucleotide sequence: TGTGCCATCACCCCCACCAGCGGGAGCGCAGATACGCAGTATTTT. This sequence encodes CAITPTSGSADTQYF.